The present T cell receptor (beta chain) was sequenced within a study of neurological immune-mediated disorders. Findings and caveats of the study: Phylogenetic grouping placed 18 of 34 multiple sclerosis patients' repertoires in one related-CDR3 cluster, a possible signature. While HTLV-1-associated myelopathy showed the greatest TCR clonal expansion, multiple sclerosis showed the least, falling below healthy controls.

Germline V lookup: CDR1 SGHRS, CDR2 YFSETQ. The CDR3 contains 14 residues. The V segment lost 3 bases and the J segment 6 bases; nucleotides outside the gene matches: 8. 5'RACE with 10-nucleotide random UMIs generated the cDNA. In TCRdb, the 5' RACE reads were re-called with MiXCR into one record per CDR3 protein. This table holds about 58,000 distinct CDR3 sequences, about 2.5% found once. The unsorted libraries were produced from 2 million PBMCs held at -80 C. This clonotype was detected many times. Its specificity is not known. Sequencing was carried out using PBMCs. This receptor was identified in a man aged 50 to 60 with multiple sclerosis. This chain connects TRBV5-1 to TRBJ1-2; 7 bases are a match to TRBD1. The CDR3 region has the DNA TGCGCCAGCAGCTCCCGAACAGGGGCAAATGGCTACACCTTC. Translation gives CASSSRTGANGYTF.